The 24 T cell receptor beta chains listed next were all sequenced from one sample in a study of post-analysis software for immune sequencing data. Study results and caveats: Relative to controls, patients had five TRBV segments at higher frequency, with TRBV5-6, TRBV5-1 and TRBV20-1 among these.

The antigens of these receptors remain unknown. Every TCR beta cDNA library bore unique molecular identifiers. TCRdb reprocessed the PCR reads via MiXCR and lists one record per CDR3 protein. Of about 770,000 distinct CDR3 sequences listed, 46% are singletons. Sequencing was performed on blood. Receptors were obtained from a girl aged 10-17 years with multiple sclerosis.

This clonotype was seen a few times. The genes are TRBV27 and TRBJ1-1; D remains unclear. V dropped 0 bases and J dropped 1 base, with 3 bases sitting between them. This CDR3 is built from 13 residues. Germline V gives CDR1 MNHEY, CDR2 SMNVEV (reference sequence). The CDR3 DNA reads TGTGCCAGCAGTTTATCTAGGAACACTGAAGCTTTCTTT. It encodes CASSLSRNTEAFF.

The chain employs TRBV7-8 and TRBJ1-1; no definite D call. Trimming removed 3 bases from V and 3 bases from J, with 8 bases in between. This CDR3 contains 13 residues. CDR1 and CDR2 (germline): SGHVS, FQNEAQ. CDR3 nucleotides: TGTGCCAGCAGCTTTGATCAGGACACTGAAGCTTTCTTT. Its translation: CASSFDQDTEAFF.

This chain uses TRBV7-2 with TRBJ1-5; D gene uncertain. Germline values: CDR1 SGHTA, CDR2 FQGNSA. The CDR3 length is 15 residues. V lost 3 bases and J lost 1, with 10 bases in between. The CDR3 sequence: CASSLNGPSNQPQHF. The DNA for the CDR3 is TGTGCCAGCAGCTTGAATGGACCGAGCAATCAGCCCCAGCATTTT.

This chain links TRBV5-1 with TRBJ1-2, with D possibly being TRBD1 (5 bases). This CDR3 is built from 14 residues. Germline CDR1 reads SGHRS; CDR2 reads YFSETQ. Trimming took off 1 base at V and 5 bases at J, with 12 bases between the two ends. The CDR3 sequence is CASSLKGTGYGYTF. In DNA, the CDR3 is TGCGCCAGCAGCTTGAAAGGGACGGGATATGGCTACACCTTC.

The rearrangement links TRBV6-1 to TRBJ2-7, with D perhaps given as TRBD1 or TRBD2 (5 bases each). The CDR3 contains 16 residues. Germline V gene lookup returns CDR1 MNHNS and CDR2 SASEGT. V was trimmed by 4 bases and J by 2 bases, leaving 18 bases between them. The CDR3 sequence: CASSGYRGESAYEQYF. The CDR3 DNA is TGTGCCAGCAGTGGTTACCGAGGGGAAAGTGCCTACGAGCAGTACTTC.

This clonotype was observed a handful of times. This rearrangement joins TRBV12-3 or TRBV12-4 to TRBJ1-1; D remains ambiguous. The CDR3 spans 13 residues. V lost 3 bases and J 2 bases, leaving 7 bases between the germline ends. For the CDR3, the DNA is TGTGCCAGCAGTTTTGTTTTAAACACTGAAGCTTTCTTT. This translates into CASSFVLNTEAFF.

The CDR3 region has the DNA TGTGCCAGCAGCCCCAAGCCAAATCTAGCGGGAGGGCCATTCACCTACGAGCAGTACTTC. Amino acids: CASSPKPNLAGGPFTYEQYF. The chain recombines TRBV13 with TRBJ2-5; TRBD2 matches at 12 bases. The J call may be faulty, since TRBJ2-7 better matches the DNA end. Germline CDR1 and CDR2: PRHDT and FYEKMQ (reference sequence). The CDR3 has 20 amino acids.

This clonotype occurred a few times. The J gene is TRBJ1-1, the V gene TRBV11-1, with D perhaps TRBD1 (6 bases). Germline lookup yields CDR1 SGHAT and CDR2 FQDESV (reference sequence). CDR3 length: 14 residues. Trimming left V 5 bases short and J 1 base short, with 11 bases between. The CDR3 bases are TGTGCCAGCAGCCAGGACAGATCGAACACTGAAGCTTTCTTT. Amino acid sequence: CASSQDRSNTEAFF.

This rearrangement joins TRBV4-2 to TRBJ2-4; tentatively, D is TRBD1 or TRBD2 (5 bases each). Trimming left V 0 bases short and J 5 bases short, with 14 bases between. CDR3 length equals 16 residues. CDR1 LGHNA and CDR2 YNFKEQ come from the germline V gene. CDR3 residues: CASSQELTGPENIQYF. In DNA, the CDR3 is TGTGCCAGCAGCCAAGAGTTGACGGGACCAGAAAACATTCAGTACTTC.

V usage is TRBV5-4 and J usage is TRBJ2-1; 12 nucleotides agree with TRBD1. V dropped 4 bases and J dropped 5; count of bases not matched to a gene: 7. The CDR3 runs to 16 residues. Germline CDR1 is SGHNT and CDR2 is YYREEE (reference sequence). This CDR3 is CASSQSGTGGHNEQFF. The CDR3 region has the DNA TGTGCCAGCAGCCAATCCGGGACAGGGGGCCACAATGAGCAGTTCTTC.

A single count supports this clonotype. This sequence joins TRBV28 and TRBJ2-5; possibly TRBD1 or TRBD2 for D (5 bases each). TRBJ2-7 matches the DNA end more closely, so the J call is doubtful. The CDR3 runs 14 residues. Germline-derived CDR1 and CDR2 are MDHEN and SYDVKM. CDR3 DNA sequence: TGTGCCAGCAGCACCGGGACCCAAAACTACGAGCAGTACTTC. This codes for CASSTGTQNYEQYF.

Written as DNA, the CDR3 is TGCAGTGCTAGAGGTCGGGGGGAGGGATCCTACGAGCAGTACTTC. Translation gives CSARGRGEGSYEQYF. V usage is TRBV20-1 and J usage is TRBJ2-7; 7 bases map to TRBD2. J was trimmed by 1 base and V by 1 base; bases with no gene match: 7. The CDR3 spans 15 residues. CDR1 and CDR2 from the germline V gene are DFQATT and SNEGSKA (reference sequence).

The CDR3 protein is CSASFFGGVDIQYF. CDR3 nucleotide sequence: TGCAGTGCTAGCTTTTTCGGGGGAGTAGACATTCAGTACTTC. J is TRBJ2-4 and V is TRBV20-1; D is possibly TRBD2 (6 bases). The CDR3 runs 14 residues. V was trimmed by 3 bases and J by 8 bases, leaving 17 bases between them. In germline, CDR1 is DFQATT, CDR2 SNEGSKA (reference sequence).

The chain combines TRBV9 with TRBJ2-2; no reliable D call. The CDR3 extends over 13 amino acids. Trimming left V 4 bases short and J 5 bases short, with 9 bases between. CDR1 SGDLS and CDR2 YYNGEE come from the germline V gene. The CDR3 loop reads CASSLLPTGELFF. In DNA, the CDR3 is TGTGCCAGCAGCTTACTACCAACCGGGGAGCTGTTTTTT.

The genes are TRBV11-2 and TRBJ1-1, with D tentatively TRBD1 (5 bases). The CDR3 totals 17 residues. Germline V gene lookup returns CDR1 SGHAT and CDR2 FQNNGV. V was cut by 4 bases and J by 1 base, with 19 bases left in between. The CDR3 DNA sequence: TGTGCCAGCAGCTCCCGGACGTGGAGCAGGGCGAACACTGAAGCTTTCTTT. Protein product: CASSSRTWSRANTEAFF. The whole variable domain, filled in from reference TRBV11-2 and TRBJ1-1, reads EAGVAQSPRYKIIEKRQSVAFWCNPISGHATLYWYQQILGQGPKLLIQFQNNGVVDDSQLPKDRFSAERLKGVDSTLKIQPAKLEDSAVYLCASSSRTWSRANTEAFFGQGTRLTVV.

The V and J genes are TRBV24-1 and TRBJ2-5; 14 bases align to TRBD2. Germline V gives CDR1 KGHDR, CDR2 SFDVKD. V dropped 2 bases and J dropped 4; count of bases not matched to a gene: 2. This CDR3 is 16 amino acids long. The DNA for the CDR3 is TGTGCCACCAGTGATTCCGGGACTAGCGGGAGAGAGACCCAGTACTTC. It translates to CATSDSGTSGRETQYF.

The chain links TRBV28 to TRBJ2-5; D may be TRBD1 (6 bases). Germline V CDR1 and CDR2: MDHEN, SYDVKM. The V end lost 2 bases, the J end lost 13 bases, and 23 bases lay between the germline ends. This CDR3 has 15 residues. The CDR3 region has the DNA TGTGCCAGCAGTTTACCGAAGGGGGACACCGAGGAGCGGTACTTC. It translates to CASSLPKGDTEERYF. The full variable domain, completed using reference TRBV28 and TRBJ2-5, is DVKVTQSSRYLVKRTGEKVFLECVQDMDHENMFWYRQDPGLGLRLIYFSYDVKMKEKGDIPEGYSVSREKKERFSLILESASTNQTSMYLCASSLPKGDTEERYFGPGTRLLVL.

In its sample, this clonotype was seen a few times. CDR3 loop: CASSQEGGNYEQYF. CDR3 DNA sequence: TGCGCCAGCAGCCAAGAAGGAGGGAACTACGAGCAGTACTTC. The chain combines TRBV4-3 with TRBJ2-7, with D maybe TRBD2 (6 bases). CDR1 LGHNA and CDR2 YSLEER come from the germline V gene. CDR3 length: 14 residues. Trimming shortened V by 0 bases and J by 3 bases, and 9 bases separated the two germline ends.

The gene calls are TRBV2 and TRBJ2-3, with TRBD1 identical over 11 bases. This CDR3 region has 15 residues. CDR1 and CDR2 (germline): SNHLY, FYNNEI. After removal of 6 bases from V and 2 bases from J, the junction contained 4 bases not matched to a gene. The CDR3: CASRGQGVNTDTQYF. In DNA, the CDR3 is TGTGCCAGCAGGGGACAGGGGGTTAACACAGATACGCAGTATTTT.

The rearrangement uses TRBV29-1 and TRBJ1-1; 8 bases agree with TRBD1. Germline lookup yields CDR1 SQVTM and CDR2 ANQGSEA. Trimming cost V 3 bases and J 6 bases; bases outside gene matches: 9. The CDR3 runs 14 residues. The DNA for the CDR3 is TGCAGCGTTGATCACAGACAGGGGATGGCTGAAGCTTTCTTT. It encodes CSVDHRQGMAEAFF.

This clonotype was detected a few times. The rearrangement joins TRBV7-2 to TRBJ2-5, with D possibly being TRBD2 (5 bases). V lost 0 bases, J lost 5 bases, and 10 bases lay in between. The germline CDR1 and CDR2 sequences are SGHTA and FQGNSA. CDR3 length equals 14 residues. The CDR3: CASSLAGAWETQYF. CDR3 sequence (DNA): TGTGCCAGCAGCTTAGCGGGAGCTTGGGAGACCCAGTACTTC.

This clonotype was counted only a few times. The J gene is TRBJ2-1, the V gene TRBV20-1; 9 positions match TRBD2. Looked up from germline, CDR1 is DFQATT and CDR2 is SNEGSKA (reference sequence). V shed 8 bases, J shed 3 bases, and the junction held 8 bases outside the gene matches. The CDR3 runs to 14 residues. The CDR3 region has the DNA TGCAGTTTCCGGGGGACTAGCAGCTACAATGAGCAGTTCTTC. Protein: CSFRGTSSYNEQFF.

The chain carries TRBV20-1 and TRBJ1-2, with 8 bases identical to TRBD1. The CDR3 covers 13 residues. V lost 5 bases and J lost 4; bases outside the gene matches: 6. In germline, CDR1 is DFQATT, CDR2 SNEGSKA (reference sequence). The CDR3 loop reads CSASIGQGYGYTF. DNA of the CDR3: TGCAGTGCTTCGATCGGACAGGGCTATGGCTACACCTTC.

The chain is built from TRBV2 and TRBJ2-5; D might be TRBD2 (5 bases). The germline V gene has CDR1 SNHLY and CDR2 FYNNEI. The CDR3 consists of 15 residues. Trimming left V 4 bases short and J 5 bases short, with 17 bases between. The CDR3 spells CASSGSQAPGETQYF. The CDR3 DNA reads TGTGCCAGCAGTGGAAGTCAGGCCCCGGGGGAGACCCAGTACTTC.